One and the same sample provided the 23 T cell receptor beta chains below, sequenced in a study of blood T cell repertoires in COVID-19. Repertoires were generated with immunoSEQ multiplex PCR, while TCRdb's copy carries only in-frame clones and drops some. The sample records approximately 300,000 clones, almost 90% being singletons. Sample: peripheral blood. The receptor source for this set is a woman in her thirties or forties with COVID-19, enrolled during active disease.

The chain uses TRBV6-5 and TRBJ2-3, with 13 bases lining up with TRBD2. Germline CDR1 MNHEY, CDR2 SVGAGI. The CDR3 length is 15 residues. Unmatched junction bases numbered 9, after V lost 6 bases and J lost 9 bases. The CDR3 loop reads CASRTRLAGGETQYF. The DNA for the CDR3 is TGTGCCAGCAGAACCCGACTAGCGGGGGGCGAGACGCAGTATTTT.

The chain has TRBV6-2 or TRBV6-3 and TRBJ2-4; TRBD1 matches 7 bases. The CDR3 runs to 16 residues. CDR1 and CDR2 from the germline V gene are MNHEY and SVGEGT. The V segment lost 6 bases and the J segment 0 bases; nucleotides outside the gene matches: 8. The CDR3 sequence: CASSPGTVLAKNIQYF. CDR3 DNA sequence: TGTGCCAGCAGCCCTGGGACAGTTCTAGCCAAAAACATTCAGTACTTC.

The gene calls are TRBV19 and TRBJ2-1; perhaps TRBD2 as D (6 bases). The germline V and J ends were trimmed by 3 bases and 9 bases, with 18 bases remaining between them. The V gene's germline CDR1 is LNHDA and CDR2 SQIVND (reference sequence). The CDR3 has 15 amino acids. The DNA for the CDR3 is TGTGCCAGTAGTATGGGGCCCGGGAGCTTAAGTGAGCAGTTCTTC. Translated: CASSMGPGSLSEQFF.

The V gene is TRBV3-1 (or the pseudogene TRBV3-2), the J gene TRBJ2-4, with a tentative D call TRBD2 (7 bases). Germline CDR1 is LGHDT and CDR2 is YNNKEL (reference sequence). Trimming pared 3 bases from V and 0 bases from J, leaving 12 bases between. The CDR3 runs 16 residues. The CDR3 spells CASSQGGAQAKNIQYF. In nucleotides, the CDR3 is TGTGCCAGCAGCCAGGGGGGGGCGCAAGCCAAAAACATTCAGTACTTC.

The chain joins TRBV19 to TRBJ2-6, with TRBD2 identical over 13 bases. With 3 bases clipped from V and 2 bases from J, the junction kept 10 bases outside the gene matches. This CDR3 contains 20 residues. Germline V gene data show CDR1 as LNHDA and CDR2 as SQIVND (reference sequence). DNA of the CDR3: TGTGCCAGTAGTATTGATAGATCCGGGACTAGCGGGACTGGGGCCAACGTCCTGACTTTC. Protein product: CASSIDRSGTSGTGANVLTF.

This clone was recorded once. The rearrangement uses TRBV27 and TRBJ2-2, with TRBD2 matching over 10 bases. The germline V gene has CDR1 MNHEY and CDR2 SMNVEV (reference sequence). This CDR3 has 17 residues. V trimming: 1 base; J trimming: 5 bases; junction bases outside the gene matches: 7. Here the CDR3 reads CASSLWLAGAGTGELFF. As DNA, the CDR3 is TGTGCCAGCAGTTTATGGCTAGCGGGAGCAGGGACCGGGGAGCTGTTTTTT.

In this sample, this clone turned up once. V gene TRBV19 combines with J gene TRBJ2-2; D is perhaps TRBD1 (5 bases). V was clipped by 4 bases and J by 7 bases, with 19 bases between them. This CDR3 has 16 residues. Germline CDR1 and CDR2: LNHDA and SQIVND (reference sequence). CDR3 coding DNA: TGTGCCAGTAGTACGACAGTAATGACCCGTTTCGGGGAGCTGTTTTTT. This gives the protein CASSTTVMTRFGELFF. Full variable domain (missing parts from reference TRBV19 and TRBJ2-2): DGGITQSPKYLFRKEGQNVTLSCEQNLNHDAMYWYRQDPGQGLRLIYYSQIVNDFQKGDIAEGYSVSREKKESFPLTVTSAQKNPTAFYLCASSTTVMTRFGELFFGEGSRLTVL.

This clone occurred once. CDR3 loop: CASSYTGTGDLRGYTF. The CDR3 region has the DNA TGTGCCAGCAGTTACACCGGGACAGGGGATCTTCGTGGCTACACCTTC. The chain couples TRBV28 to TRBJ1-2; 10 nucleotides match TRBD1. Germline CDR1 and CDR2: MDHEN and SYDVKM. The trim removed 4 bases at V and 7 bases at J, leaving 12 bases unmatched. This CDR3 spans 16 amino acids.

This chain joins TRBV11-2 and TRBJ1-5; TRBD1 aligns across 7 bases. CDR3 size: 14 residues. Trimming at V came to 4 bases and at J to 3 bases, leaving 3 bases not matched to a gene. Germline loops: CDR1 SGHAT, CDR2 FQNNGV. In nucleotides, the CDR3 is TGTGCCAGCAGCTCGGGACAGTACAATCAGCCCCAGCATTTT. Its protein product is CASSSGQYNQPQHF. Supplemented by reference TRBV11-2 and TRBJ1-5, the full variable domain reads EAGVAQSPRYKIIEKRQSVAFWCNPISGHATLYWYQQILGQGPKLLIQFQNNGVVDDSQLPKDRFSAERLKGVDSTLKIQPAKLEDSAVYLCASSSGQYNQPQHFGDGTRLSIL.

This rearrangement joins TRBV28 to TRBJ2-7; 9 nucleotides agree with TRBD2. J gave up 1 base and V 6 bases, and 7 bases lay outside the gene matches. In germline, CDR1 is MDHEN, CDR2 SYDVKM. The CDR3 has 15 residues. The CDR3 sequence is CASRLRLAESYEQYF. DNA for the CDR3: TGTGCCAGCAGACTGCGACTAGCGGAGTCCTACGAGCAGTACTTC.

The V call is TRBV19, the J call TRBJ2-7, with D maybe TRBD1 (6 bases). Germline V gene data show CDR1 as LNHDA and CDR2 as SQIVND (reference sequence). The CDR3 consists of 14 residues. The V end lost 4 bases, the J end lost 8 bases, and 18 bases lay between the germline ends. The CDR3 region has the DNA TGTGCCAGTAGTAGGACAGCCCCGCGGCTCAAGCAGTACTTC. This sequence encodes CASSRTAPRLKQYF.

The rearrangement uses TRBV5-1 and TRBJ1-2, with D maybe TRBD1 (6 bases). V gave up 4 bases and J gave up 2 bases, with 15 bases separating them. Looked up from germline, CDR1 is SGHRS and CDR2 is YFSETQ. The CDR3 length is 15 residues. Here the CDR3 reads CASSPRTALNYGYTF. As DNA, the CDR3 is TGCGCCAGCAGCCCACGGACAGCACTGAACTATGGCTACACCTTC.

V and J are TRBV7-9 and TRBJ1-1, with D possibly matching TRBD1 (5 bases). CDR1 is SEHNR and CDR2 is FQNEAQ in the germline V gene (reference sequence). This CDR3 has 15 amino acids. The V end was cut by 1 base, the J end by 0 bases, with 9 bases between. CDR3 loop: CASSLGAGLNTEAFF. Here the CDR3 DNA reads TGTGCCAGCAGCTTAGGGGCAGGGTTGAACACTGAAGCTTTCTTT.

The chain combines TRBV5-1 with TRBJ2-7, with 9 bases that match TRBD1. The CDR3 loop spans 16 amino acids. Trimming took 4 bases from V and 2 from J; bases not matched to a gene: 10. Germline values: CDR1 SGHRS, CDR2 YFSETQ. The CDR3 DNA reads TGCGCCAGCAGCACTACTGGACAGGGGACAACCTACGAGCAGTACTTC. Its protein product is CASSTTGQGTTYEQYF.

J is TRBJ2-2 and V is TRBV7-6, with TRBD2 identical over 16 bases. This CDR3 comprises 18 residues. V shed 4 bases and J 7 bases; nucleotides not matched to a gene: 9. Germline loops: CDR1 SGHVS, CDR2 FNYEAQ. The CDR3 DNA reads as TGTGCCAGCAGCTCCGGGACTAGCGGGGGGGCCAAAATCGGGGAGCTGTTTTTT. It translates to CASSSGTSGGAKIGELFF.

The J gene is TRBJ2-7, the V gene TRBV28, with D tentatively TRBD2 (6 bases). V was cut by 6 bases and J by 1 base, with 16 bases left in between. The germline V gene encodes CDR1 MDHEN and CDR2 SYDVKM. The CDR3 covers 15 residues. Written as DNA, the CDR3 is TGTGCCAGCAGCGGAAACCGGGACTTTTCCTACGAGCAGTACTTC. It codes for CASSGNRDFSYEQYF.

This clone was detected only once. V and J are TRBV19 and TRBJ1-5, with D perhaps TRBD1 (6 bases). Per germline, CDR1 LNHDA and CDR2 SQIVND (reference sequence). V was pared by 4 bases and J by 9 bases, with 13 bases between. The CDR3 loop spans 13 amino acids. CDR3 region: CASSTDRSGPQHF. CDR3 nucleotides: TGTGCCAGTAGTACTGACAGGTCCGGGCCCCAGCATTTT.

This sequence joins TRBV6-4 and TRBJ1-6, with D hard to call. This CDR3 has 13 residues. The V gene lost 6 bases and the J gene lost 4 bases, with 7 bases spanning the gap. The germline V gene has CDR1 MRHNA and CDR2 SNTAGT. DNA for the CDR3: TGTGCCAGCAGCTACAGATATAATTCACCCCTCCACTTT. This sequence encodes CASSYRYNSPLHF.

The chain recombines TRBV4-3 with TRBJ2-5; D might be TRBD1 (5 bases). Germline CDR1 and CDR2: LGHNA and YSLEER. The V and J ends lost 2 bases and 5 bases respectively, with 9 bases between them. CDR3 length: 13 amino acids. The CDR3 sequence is CASSQQGGETQYF. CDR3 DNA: TGCGCCAGCAGCCAACAGGGCGGCGAGACCCAGTACTTC.

The CDR3 sequence is CASSLTAGSAYNSPLHF. The CDR3 DNA reads as TGTGCCAGCAGCTTAACGGCAGGGTCGGCCTATAATTCACCCCTCCACTTT. This chain connects TRBV7-8 to TRBJ1-6; perhaps TRBD1 as D (5 bases). The ends were cut back, 2 bases at V and 2 bases at J, with 13 bases in the middle. This CDR3 spans 17 amino acids. Germline lookup yields CDR1 SGHVS and CDR2 FQNEAQ.

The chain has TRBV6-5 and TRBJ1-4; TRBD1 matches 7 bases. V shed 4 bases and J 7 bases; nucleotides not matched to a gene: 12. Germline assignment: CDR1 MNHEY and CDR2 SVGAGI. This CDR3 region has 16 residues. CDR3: CASSSIDRVPGEKLFF. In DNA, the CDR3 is TGTGCCAGCAGTTCCATCGACAGGGTCCCGGGTGAAAAACTGTTTTTT.

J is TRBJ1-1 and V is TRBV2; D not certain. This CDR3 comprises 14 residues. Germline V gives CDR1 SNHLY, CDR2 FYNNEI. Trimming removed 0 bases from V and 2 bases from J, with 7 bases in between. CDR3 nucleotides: TGTGCCAGCAGTGAAGCCCGGGGAAACACTGAAGCTTTCTTT. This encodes CASSEARGNTEAFF.

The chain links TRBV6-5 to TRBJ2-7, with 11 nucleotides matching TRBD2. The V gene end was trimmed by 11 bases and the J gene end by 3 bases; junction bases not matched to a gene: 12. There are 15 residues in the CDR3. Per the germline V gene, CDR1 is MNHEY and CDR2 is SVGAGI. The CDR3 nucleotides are TGTGCCTCCTCCAAGTACGGGACTAGCGGCTACGAGCAGTACTTC. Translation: CASSKYGTSGYEQYF.